The next 19 T cell receptor beta chains were all read from a single sample in a study of siplizumab effects on memory and regulatory T cells. Antigens of these TCRs are unknown. Over a period of under 7 days at 37 degrees C, the mixed lymphocyte reaction cells were cocultured. The protocol was immunoSEQ multiplex PCR, while the TCRdb copy is restricted to in-frame clones and leaves out a portion. The repertoire holds roughly 8,500 clones, roughly 35% seen once, with approximately 6.3% in the top ten. Sample: CFSE-low (dividing) CD8+ T cells sorted from an allogeneic mixed lymphocyte reaction. These receptors were obtained from a human donor in good health; the cells came from an allogeneic mixed lymphocyte reaction.

By sample share, this clone is medium-sized (0.01 to 0.1%). The CDR3, as DNA: TGTGCCAGCAGTTACTCGCGGAGGGGAACAGAAGCTTTCTTT. This encodes CASSYSRRGTEAFF. V usage is TRBV6-5 and J usage is TRBJ1-1, with a weak D call TRBD1 (5 bases). Trimming cost V 0 bases and J 8 bases, with 13 bases left between them. Germline CDR1 and CDR2: MNHEY and SVGAGI. There are 14 residues in the CDR3.

In its sample, this clone is medium-sized. V and J are TRBV18 and TRBJ2-1, with 12 bases matching TRBD1. The germline V gene encodes CDR1 KGHSH and CDR2 LQKENI. V trimming: 6 bases; J trimming: 10 bases; junction bases outside the gene matches: 7. The CDR3 totals 14 residues. CDR3 sequence reads: CASSPGQGAYEQFF. The CDR3 bases are TGTGCCAGCTCGCCGGGACAGGGGGCTTACGAGCAGTTCTTC.

The rearrangement uses TRBV11-3 and TRBJ1-2, with 8 positions matching TRBD1. J lost 5 bases, V lost 6 bases, and 11 bases had no gene match. The CDR3 is 15 residues long. From germline, CDR1 is SGHNT and CDR2 YENEEA. The DNA of the CDR3 is TGTGCCAGCAGTTCACGGGACAGGCGGCCTTATGGCTACACCTTC. Its protein product is CASSSRDRRPYGYTF.

This rearrangement joins TRBV27 to TRBJ1-2; TRBD1 might be the D (6 bases). There are 14 residues in the CDR3. V dropped 2 bases and J dropped 4 bases, with 11 bases sitting between them. CDR1 is MNHEY, CDR2 SMNVEV, per germline (reference sequence). Here the CDR3 reads CASSLTGGGYGYTF. The CDR3 nucleotides are TGTGCCAGCAGTTTAACCGGGGGCGGCTATGGCTACACCTTC.

This clone rates as medium-sized. The chain employs TRBV4-1 and TRBJ1-2; maybe TRBD1 (6 bases). Germline lookup yields CDR1 MGHRA and CDR2 YSYEKL. The V gene lost 1 base and the J gene lost 5 bases, with 11 bases spanning the gap. The CDR3 covers 14 residues. CDR3 DNA: TGCGCCAGCAGCCAAGGTCGGGGGCAATATGGCTACACCTTC. It is translated as CASSQGRGQYGYTF.

The genes are TRBV5-4 and TRBJ2-2; 9 bases are shared with TRBD2. This CDR3 is 15 amino acids long. Germline CDR1 and CDR2: SGHNT and YYREEE (reference sequence). Trimming cost V 4 bases and J 8 bases; bases outside gene matches: 9. The CDR3 is CASSVTGTSNGELFF. As DNA, the CDR3 is TGTGCCAGCAGCGTCACCGGGACTAGCAATGGGGAGCTGTTTTTT.

By proportion, this clone is large. J is TRBJ1-3 and V is TRBV10-1; D gene unclear. The germline V and J ends were trimmed by 3 bases and 2 bases, with 8 bases remaining between them. This CDR3 comprises 14 residues. The V gene's germline CDR1 is WNHNN and CDR2 SYGVQD (reference sequence). Here the CDR3 reads CASSDSATGNTIYF. For the CDR3, the DNA is TGCGCCAGCAGTGACTCGGCCACTGGAAACACCATATATTTT.

This clone has just a few counts. The chain is built from TRBV4-3 and TRBJ1-1, with D unclear. V lost 0 bases to trimming and J lost 6 bases, with 11 bases between them. Germline lookup yields CDR1 LGHNA and CDR2 YSLEER. The CDR3 contains 14 residues. The CDR3: CASSQEYSLAEAFF. The CDR3 nucleotides read TGCGCCAGCAGCCAAGAGTACAGTTTAGCTGAAGCTTTCTTT.

The gene calls are TRBV7-6 and TRBJ2-3; the D call may be TRBD1 or TRBD2 (6 bases each). The CDR3 totals 15 residues. V lost 1 base, J lost 5 bases, and 13 bases lay in between. Germline-derived CDR1 and CDR2 are SGHVS and FNYEAQ. In DNA form, the CDR3 reads TGTGCCAGCAGCTTAGGTCCCAGGGGAGGAGATACGCAGTATTTT. Translated, it gives CASSLGPRGGDTQYF.

The rearrangement links TRBV7-9 to TRBJ1-1; 7 nucleotides match TRBD1. V gave up 5 bases and J gave up 5 bases; unmatched junction bases: 5. The germline V gene has CDR1 SEHNR and CDR2 FQNEAQ (reference sequence). The CDR3 contains 13 residues. The CDR3 nucleotides read TGTGCCAGCAGCCGACCCAGGGGGACTGAAGCTTTCTTT. Translation gives CASSRPRGTEAFF.

V gene TRBV2 combines with J gene TRBJ1-4; D is unclear. From germline, CDR1 is SNHLY and CDR2 FYNNEI. Deletions cut 4 bases from V and 7 bases from J, with 16 bases between. The CDR3 is made up of 15 amino acids. The CDR3 coding sequence is TGTGCCAGCAGTGGATTAGAACCGGATATTGAAAAACTGTTTTTT. It yields the protein CASSGLEPDIEKLFF.

This clone showed up just a few times. J is TRBJ2-7 and V is TRBV5-1, with D perhaps TRBD1 (6 bases). The germline gives CDR1 SGHRS, CDR2 YFSETQ. This CDR3 is built from 14 residues. V was shortened by 4 bases and J by 4 bases, with 15 bases between the two germline ends. The CDR3 DNA reads TGCGCCAGCAGCCAGGGGACACTTACTTACGAGCAGTACTTC. Amino acid sequence: CASSQGTLTYEQYF. Drawing the rest from reference TRBV5-1 and TRBJ2-7, the complete variable domain is KAGVTQTPRYLIKTRGQQVTLSCSPISGHRSVSWYQQTPGQGLQFLFEYFSETQRNKGNFPGRFSGRQFSNSRSEMNVSTLELGDSALYLCASSQGTLTYEQYFGPGTRLTVT.

V is TRBV19 and J is TRBJ1-1; maybe TRBD1 (6 bases). Germline V gene lookup returns CDR1 LNHDA and CDR2 SQIVND (reference sequence). The CDR3 consists of 13 residues. V was clipped by 11 bases and J by 4 bases, with 17 bases between them. This CDR3 reads CALLPGAGTEAFF. The CDR3 coding sequence is TGTGCCCTCCTCCCAGGGGCAGGCACTGAAGCTTTCTTT.

This clone was counted between two and nine times. This chain links TRBV6-1 with TRBJ2-1; D possibly corresponds to TRBD1 (6 bases). Germline assignment: CDR1 MNHNS and CDR2 SASEGT. This CDR3 spans 15 amino acids. Trimming pared 10 bases from V and 3 bases from J, leaving 19 bases between. CDR3: CAISRRDMGYNEQFF. CDR3 in DNA: TGTGCCATCTCGCGCCGGGACATGGGCTACAATGAGCAGTTCTTC.

The chain recombines TRBV9 with TRBJ2-7; D unresolved. Germline V lookup: CDR1 SGDLS, CDR2 YYNGEE. The V and J ends lost 4 bases and 2 bases respectively, with 7 bases between them. The CDR3 spans 12 residues. CDR3 in DNA: TGTGCCAGCAGCACTTCAGCCTACGAGCAGTACTTC. It codes for CASSTSAYEQYF. Full variable domain (outside the CDR3, taken from reference TRBV9 and TRBJ2-7): DSGVTQTPKHLITATGQRVTLRCSPRSGDLSVYWYQQSLDQGLQFLIQYYNGEERAKGNILERFSAQQFPDLHSELNLSSLELGDSALYFCASSTSAYEQYFGPGTRLTVT.

In this sample, this clone is medium-sized. The chain combines TRBV27 with TRBJ2-7; TRBD1 might be the D (6 bases). The length of the CDR3 is 14 residues. V lost 2 bases and J lost 3, with 11 bases in between. Germline V lookup: CDR1 MNHEY, CDR2 SMNVEV (reference sequence). The CDR3, as DNA: TGTGCCAGCAGTTTAGGTCAGGGGAGCTACGAGCAGTACTTC. As protein: CASSLGQGSYEQYF.

This chain links TRBV7-1 with TRBJ2-7; D is ambiguous. TRBV7-1 is an ORF; its function is uncertain. Deletions cut 4 bases from V and 5 bases from J, with 9 bases between. The CDR3 is 12 amino acids. CDR3 sequence (DNA): TGTGCCAGCAGCTTAGGTTGGGACGAGCAGTACTTC. It yields the protein CASSLGWDEQYF.

The chain uses TRBV11-1 and TRBJ1-1, with 12 bases fitting TRBD1. V trimming: 5 bases; J trimming: 4 bases; junction bases outside the gene matches: 8. The germline V gene encodes CDR1 SGHAT and CDR2 FQDESV (reference sequence). This CDR3 has 16 amino acids. The CDR3 region is CASSHRDRGLSTEAFF. DNA for the CDR3: TGTGCCAGCAGCCATCGGGACAGGGGGCTGAGCACTGAAGCTTTCTTT.

The V call is TRBV4-1, the J call TRBJ2-6; D call uncertain. The CDR3 runs to 16 residues. Trimming pared 0 bases from V and 0 bases from J, leaving 6 bases between. The germline gives CDR1 MGHRA, CDR2 YSYEKL. This chain's CDR3 is CASSQDLASGANVLTF. DNA of the CDR3: TGCGCCAGCAGCCAAGATTTGGCCTCTGGGGCCAACGTCCTGACTTTC.